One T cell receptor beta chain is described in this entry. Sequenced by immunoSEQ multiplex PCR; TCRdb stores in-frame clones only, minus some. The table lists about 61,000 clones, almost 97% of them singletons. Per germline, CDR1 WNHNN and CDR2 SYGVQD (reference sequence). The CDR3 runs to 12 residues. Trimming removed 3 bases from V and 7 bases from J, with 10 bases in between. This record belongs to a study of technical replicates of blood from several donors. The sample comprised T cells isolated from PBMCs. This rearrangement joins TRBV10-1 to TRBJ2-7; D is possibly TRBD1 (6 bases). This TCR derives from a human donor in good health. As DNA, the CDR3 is TGCGCCAGCAGTGATTTTGGACAGGAGCAGTACTTC. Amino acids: CASSDFGQEQYF.